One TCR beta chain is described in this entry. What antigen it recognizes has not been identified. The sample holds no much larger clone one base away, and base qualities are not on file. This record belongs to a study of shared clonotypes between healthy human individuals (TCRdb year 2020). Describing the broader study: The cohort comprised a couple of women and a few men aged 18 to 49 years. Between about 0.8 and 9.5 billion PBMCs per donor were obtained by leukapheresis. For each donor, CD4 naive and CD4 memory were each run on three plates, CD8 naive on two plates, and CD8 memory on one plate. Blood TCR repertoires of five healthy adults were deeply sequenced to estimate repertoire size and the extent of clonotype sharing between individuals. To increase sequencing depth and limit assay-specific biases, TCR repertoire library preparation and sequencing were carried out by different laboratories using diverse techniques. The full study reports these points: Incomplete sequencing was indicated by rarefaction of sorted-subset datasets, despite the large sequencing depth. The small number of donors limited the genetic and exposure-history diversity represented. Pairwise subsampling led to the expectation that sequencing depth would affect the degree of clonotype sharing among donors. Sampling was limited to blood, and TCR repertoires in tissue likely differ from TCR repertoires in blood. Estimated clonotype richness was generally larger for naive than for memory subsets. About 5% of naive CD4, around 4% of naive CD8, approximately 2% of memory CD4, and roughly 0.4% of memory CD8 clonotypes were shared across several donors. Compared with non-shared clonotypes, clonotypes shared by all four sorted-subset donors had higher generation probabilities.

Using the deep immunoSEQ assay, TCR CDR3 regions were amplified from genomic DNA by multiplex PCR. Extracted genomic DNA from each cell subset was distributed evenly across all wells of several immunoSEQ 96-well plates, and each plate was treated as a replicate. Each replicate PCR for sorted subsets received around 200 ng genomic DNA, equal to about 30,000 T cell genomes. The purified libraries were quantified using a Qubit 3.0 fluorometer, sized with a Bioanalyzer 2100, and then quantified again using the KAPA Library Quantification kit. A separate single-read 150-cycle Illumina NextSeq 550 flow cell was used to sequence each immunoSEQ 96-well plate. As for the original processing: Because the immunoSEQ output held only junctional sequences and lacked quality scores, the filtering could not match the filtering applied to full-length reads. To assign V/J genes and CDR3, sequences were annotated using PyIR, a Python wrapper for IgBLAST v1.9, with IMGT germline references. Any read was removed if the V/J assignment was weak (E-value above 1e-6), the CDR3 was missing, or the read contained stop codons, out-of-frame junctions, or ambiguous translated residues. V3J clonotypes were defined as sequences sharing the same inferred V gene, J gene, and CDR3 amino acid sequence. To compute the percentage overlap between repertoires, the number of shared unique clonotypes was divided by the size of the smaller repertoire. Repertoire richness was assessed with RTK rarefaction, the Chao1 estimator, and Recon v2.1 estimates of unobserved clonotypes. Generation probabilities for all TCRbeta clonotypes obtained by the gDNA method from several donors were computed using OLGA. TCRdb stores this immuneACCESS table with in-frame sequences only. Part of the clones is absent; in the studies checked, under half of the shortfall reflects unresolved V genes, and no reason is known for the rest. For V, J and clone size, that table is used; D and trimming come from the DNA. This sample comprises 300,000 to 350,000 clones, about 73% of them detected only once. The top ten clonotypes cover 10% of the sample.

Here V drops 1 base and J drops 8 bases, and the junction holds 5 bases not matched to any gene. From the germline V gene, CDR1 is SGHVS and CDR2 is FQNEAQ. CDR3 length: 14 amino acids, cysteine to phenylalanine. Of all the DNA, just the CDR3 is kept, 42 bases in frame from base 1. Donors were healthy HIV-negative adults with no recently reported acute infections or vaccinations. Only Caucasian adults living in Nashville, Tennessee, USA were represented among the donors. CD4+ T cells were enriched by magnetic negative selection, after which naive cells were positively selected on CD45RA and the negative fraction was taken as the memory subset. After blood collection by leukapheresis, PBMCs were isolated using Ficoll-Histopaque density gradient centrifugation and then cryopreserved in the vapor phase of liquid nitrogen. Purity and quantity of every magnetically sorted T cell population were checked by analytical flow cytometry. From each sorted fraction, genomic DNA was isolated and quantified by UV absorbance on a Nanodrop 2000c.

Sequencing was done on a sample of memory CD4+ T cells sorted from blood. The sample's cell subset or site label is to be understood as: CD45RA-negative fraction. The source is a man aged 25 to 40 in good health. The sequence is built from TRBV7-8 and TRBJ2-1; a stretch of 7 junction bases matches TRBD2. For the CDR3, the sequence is CASSLGGLDDEQFF. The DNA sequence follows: TGTGCCAGCAGCTTAGGAGGACTAGACGATGAGCAGTTCTTC.